This T cell receptor (beta chain) comes out of a study of blood T cell repertoires in COVID-19. Background on the study: The United States, Italy and Spain provided the acute and convalescent COVID-19 samples. Nucleic acid was either cDNA or gDNA, and it came from T cells, B-cell-depleted T cells, or PBMCs.

With 0 bases clipped from V and 6 bases from J, the junction kept 5 bases outside the gene matches. This CDR3 spans 15 amino acids. Germline loops: CDR1 SGDLS, CDR2 YYNGEE. Authors' processing steps: How many nucleated cells were present was estimated from reference gene primer amplification. Some clones are missing from TCRdb's copy, which holds only in-frame ones; the method was immunoSEQ multiplex PCR. The V and J calls and clone size are taken from that table; D and trimming were inferred from the DNA. The sample carries roughly 65,000 clones, about 89% recorded once. The sequence was collected from a woman in her sixties with acute or convalescent COVID-19. The chain is built from TRBV9 and TRBJ2-1, with 8 positions matching TRBD2. The sequenced material came from peripheral blood. The CDR3 DNA follows: TGTGCCAGCAGCGTAGTCCCGGGGGGGGGCAATGAGCAGTTCTTC. Protein product: CASSVVPGGGNEQFF.